This paragraph reports one T cell receptor beta chain. Its antigen is unidentified. Germline V CDR1 and CDR2: LGHNA, YNFKEQ. With 1 base removed from V and 0 bases from J, the gap between germline ends came to 4 bases. CDR3 length: 15 amino acids. Primers for the PCR totalled 60 Vbeta and 13 Jbeta. Data came from immunoSEQ multiplex PCR; TCRdb stores just in-frame clones and leaves some out. The table has 100,000 to 150,000 clones, about 71% seen once; the top ten hold around 3.3%. These data belong to a study of cytomegalovirus exposure and HLA in healthy donors. About the research overall: A preliminary data release comprised roughly 80 million unique TCRs obtained from HLA-typed donors.

The donors were healthy bone marrow donors. Donors had nominal health at sampling but likely had unrecorded immune exposures. Overall study results and limits: In a later analysis, compared with equally common non-associated chains, HLA-associated beta chains were more expanded.

The sequenced sample consisted of PBMCs. The chain combines TRBV4-2 with TRBJ1-6; D remains ambiguous. The sequence came from a woman between 45 and 60 years old in good health and CMV-seronegative. This CDR3 is CASSQANSYNSPLHF. CDR3 in DNA: TGTGCCAGCAGCCAAGCCAACTCCTATAATTCACCCCTCCACTTT.